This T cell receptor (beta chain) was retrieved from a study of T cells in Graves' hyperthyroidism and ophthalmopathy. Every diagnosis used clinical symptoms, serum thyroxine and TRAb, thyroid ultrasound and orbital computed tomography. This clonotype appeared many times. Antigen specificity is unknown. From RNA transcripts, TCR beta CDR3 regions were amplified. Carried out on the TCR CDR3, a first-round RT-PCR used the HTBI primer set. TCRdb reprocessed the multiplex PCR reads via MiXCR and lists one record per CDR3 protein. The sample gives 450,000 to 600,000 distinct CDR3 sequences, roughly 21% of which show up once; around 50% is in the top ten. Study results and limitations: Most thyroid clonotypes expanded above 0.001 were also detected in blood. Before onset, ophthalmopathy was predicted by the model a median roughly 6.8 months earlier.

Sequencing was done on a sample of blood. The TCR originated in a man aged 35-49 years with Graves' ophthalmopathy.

In DNA, the CDR3 is TGCGCCAGCAGCTTGTGGCCCTCCTCCTACAATGAGCAGTTCTTC. Residues: CASSLWPSSYNEQFF. The chain couples TRBV5-1 to TRBJ2-1; D gene uncertain. V was pared by 1 base and J by 0 bases, with 8 bases between. CDR3 length equals 15 residues. Germline values: CDR1 SGHRS, CDR2 YFSETQ.